This paragraph covers one T cell receptor beta chain sequence. Its antigen is still unknown. The data stem from a study of T cell responses to AZD1222 COVID-19 vaccine. Study-wide findings and caveats: Donors, mostly white British, included more females; clonal diversity was possibly underestimated. Epitopes outside B.1.351 and B.1.1.7 mutated regions reportedly drew nearly half of spike TCRs. Two doses of AZD1222 preceded a rise in Spike-specific TCR breadth and depth. At baseline, seropositivity was found in only a handful of AZD1222 recipients.

Generated by immunoSEQ multiplex PCR, the TCRdb table keeps only in-frame clones and is missing some. The data hold roughly 140,000 clones, with about 89% observed a single time. The sequencing used peripheral blood, collected 28 days after the second AZD1222 dose. The sequence was collected from an adult who received the AZD1222 COVID-19 vaccine.

CDR3 protein: CASSPPMNRHTEAFF. DNA for the CDR3: TGTGCCAGCTCACCACCGATGAATCGTCACACTGAAGCTTTCTTT. V usage is TRBV18 and J usage is TRBJ1-1; D gene uncertain. Germline lookup yields CDR1 KGHSH and CDR2 LQKENI. The V gene lost 0 bases and the J gene lost 3 bases, with 11 bases spanning the gap. The CDR3 runs to 15 residues.